The clone carrying this TCR beta chain was counted a few times. Its target is unknown. Separate cDNA molecules each had unique molecular identifiers attached to them. In TCRdb, the 5' RACE reads were re-called with MiXCR into one record per CDR3 protein. The profile shows roughly 86,000 distinct CDR3 sequences, about 15% of them singletons. This entry belongs to a study of early T cells in non-severe SARS-CoV-2 infection. Study context: Chains stayed unpaired after sequencing of bulk RNA from unsorted whole blood. Study-wide findings and caveats: Lookups in VDJdb leaned toward anti-spike CD8 responses and missed private and CD4 specificities.

The source of this sequence is an adult who was a healthcare worker with PCR-confirmed SARS-CoV-2 infection or an uninfected control (not recorded which). The source material was whole blood.

The CDR3 DNA reads as TGTGCCAGCTCACCACAAAGGACCGCTGAAGCTTTCTTT. Protein sequence: CASSPQRTAEAFF. The V gene is TRBV18, the J gene TRBJ1-1; D ambiguous. Germline V lookup: CDR1 KGHSH, CDR2 LQKENI. The CDR3 has 13 residues. The V end lost 1 base, the J end lost 6 bases, and 9 bases lay between the germline ends.